Listed below are T cell receptor beta chains from one sample, sequenced in a study of PD-1 blockade in classical Hodgkin lymphoma. Clones were sequenced by immunoSEQ multiplex PCR, and TCRdb holds only the in-frame ones, with some missing. The table includes 45,000 to 55,000 clones, about 75% detected once. The sample here was peripheral blood mononuclear cells (PBMCs), taken before the fourth cycle of nivolumab. The receptors were sampled from a human donor with classical Hodgkin lymphoma. The conserved cysteine and the conserved F or W are not part of the CDR3 here.

- | TRBV4-1 | ASSQQTSGTSYEQY
TRBJ1-4 | TRBV27 | ASSLGSWEKLF
TRBJ2-1 | TRBV28 | ASSETPLDRF
TRBJ1-1 | TRBV2 | ASSDSKQFQNTEAF
TRBJ1-1 | TRBV30 | AWSVTGTEAF
TRBJ1-2 | TRBV4-1 | ASSQDLGRTTYT
TRBJ1-1 | TRBV30 | AWSVEARRGTEAF
TRBJ1-2 | TRBV4-3 | ASSQETWSYGYT
TRBJ1-2 | TRBV5-6 | ASSFGPGWDYGYT
TRBJ2-4 | TRBV11-2 | ASSLIRQTSIQY
TRBJ2-6 | TRBV4-2 | ASSPSGANVLT
TRBJ1-2 | TRBV6-4 | ARTLTIGGIDGYT
TRBJ2-5 | TRBV6-5 | AAGLAGSGETQY
TRBJ2-7 | TRBV9 | ASSSEPYEQY
TRBJ1-1 | TRBV2 | ASTMGYSNTEAF
TRBJ1-5 | TRBV5-1 | ASSPGQGFGQPQH
TRBJ2-5 | TRBV4-1 | ASSQRGFAFQETQY
TRBJ2-1 | TRBV7-9 | ASRGQINEQF
TRBJ2-5 | TRBV5-4 | ASSRTSVETQY
TRBJ2-5 | TRBV30 | AWSFWGGVQTQY
TRBJ2-5 | TRBV5-1 | ASSLFIGGQETQY
TRBJ2-5 | TRBV11-1 | ASSSSVAREETQY
TRBJ2-7 | TRBV28 | ASSSRQQY
TRBJ2-1 | TRBV6-5 | ASSFSGGLEAEQF
TRBJ2-3 | TRBV5-4 | ASSFLGGPDTQY
TRBJ2-7 | TRBV14 | ASSQEQGRPYEQY
TRBJ2-1 | TRBV28 | ASSMTSGRARYEQF
TRBJ2-2 | TRBV19 | ASSIGRGELF
TRBJ2-1 | TRBV29-1 | SANYNEQF